This T cell receptor beta chain is drawn from a study of cytomegalovirus exposure and HLA in healthy donors. 13 Jbeta primers and 60 Vbeta primers were used for the PCR. Clones were read by immunoSEQ multiplex PCR, and TCRdb kept only the in-frame ones, dropping some. The table has 150,000 to 180,000 clones, nearly 80% seen once. Findings and caveats of the study: Earlier analysis found most TCR beta V segments productive about 87% or about 30% of the time. With later analysis, a missense DCLRE1C variant became linked to TCR beta V- and J-gene trimming. Specificity of a few CMV-associated chains for CMV antigens was verified in vitro.

This clone was detected only a few times. The antigen is not known. Germline CDR1 SGHTA, CDR2 FQGTGA. The CDR3 runs 15 residues. V gave up 0 bases and J gave up 4 bases; unmatched junction bases: 3. The source of this sequence is a man younger than 45 in good health and CMV-seropositive. Sequencing input: PBMCs. The V and J genes are TRBV7-3 and TRBJ2-5; 9 nucleotides align to TRBD2. The CDR3 protein is CASSLTSGSLETQYF. CDR3 nucleotide sequence: TGTGCCAGCAGCTTAACTAGCGGGAGTTTAGAGACCCAGTACTTC.